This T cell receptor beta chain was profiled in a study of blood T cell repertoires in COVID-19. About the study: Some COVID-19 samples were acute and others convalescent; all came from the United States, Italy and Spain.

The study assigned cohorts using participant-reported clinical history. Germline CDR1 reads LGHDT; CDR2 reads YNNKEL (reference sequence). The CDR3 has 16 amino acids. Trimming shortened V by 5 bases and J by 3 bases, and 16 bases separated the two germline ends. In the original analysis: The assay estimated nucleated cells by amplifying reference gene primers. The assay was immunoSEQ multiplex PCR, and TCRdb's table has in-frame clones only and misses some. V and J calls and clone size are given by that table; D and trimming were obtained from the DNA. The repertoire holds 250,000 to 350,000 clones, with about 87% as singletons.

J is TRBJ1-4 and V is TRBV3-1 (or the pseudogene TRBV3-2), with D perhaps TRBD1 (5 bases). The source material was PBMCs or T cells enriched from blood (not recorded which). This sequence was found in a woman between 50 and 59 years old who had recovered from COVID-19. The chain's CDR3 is CASSRTFRAANEKLFF. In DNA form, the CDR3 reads TGTGCCAGCAGCAGAACCTTCAGGGCGGCTAATGAAAAACTGTTTTTT.